A single sample is the source of the 8 T cell receptor beta chains below, sequenced in a study of response to subunit inactivated influenza vaccine. Each CDR3 protein is one row after TCRdb ran MiXCR on the RT-PCR reads. The sample contains more than 700,000 distinct CDR3 sequences, about 20% of which appear only once. The sample here was PBMCs from blood, taken more than 4 days after vaccination. These receptors came from a man in his fifties who received an inactivated influenza vaccine.

This chain connects TRBV28 to TRBJ2-3; 10 nucleotides agree with TRBD2. V gave up 2 bases and J gave up 0 bases; unmatched junction bases: 5. The CDR3 totals 17 residues. Germline V CDR1 and CDR2: MDHEN, SYDVKM. The CDR3 DNA reads as TGTGCCAGCAGTTTAGGGGCTAGCGGGAGAAGCACAGATACGCAGTATTTT. It codes for CASSLGASGRSTDTQYF.

In its sample, this clonotype was seen a few times. The chain joins TRBV20-1 to TRBJ2-1; D is undetermined. Trimming pared 6 bases from V and 3 bases from J, leaving 12 bases between. The CDR3 is made up of 13 amino acids. Germline CDR1 reads DFQATT; CDR2 reads SNEGSKA (reference sequence). As DNA, the CDR3 is TGCAGTGCAACGGGCTTGCGCTACAATGAGCAGTTCTTC. Translation: CSATGLRYNEQFF.

This clonotype was found a few times. The chain couples TRBV7-2 to TRBJ2-3; 9 bases align to TRBD1. The CDR3 has 16 amino acids. The V segment lost 6 bases and the J segment 1 base; nucleotides outside the gene matches: 8. Looked up from germline, CDR1 is SGHTA and CDR2 is FQGNSA. Here the CDR3 DNA reads TGTGCCAGCAGATCAACCCGGGACAGGGGCACAGATACGCAGTATTTT. Its translation: CASRSTRDRGTDTQYF.

The rearrangement uses TRBV10-3 and TRBJ1-6, with TRBD1 identical over 8 bases. Germline V gene lookup returns CDR1 ENHRY and CDR2 SYGVKD. The CDR3 totals 15 residues. The ends lost 6 bases at V and 9 bases at J; junction bases unmatched: 10. The CDR3 is CAIRSGTGLGSPLHF. In DNA, the CDR3 is TGTGCCATCAGATCCGGGACAGGTCTAGGTTCACCCCTCCACTTT.

The rearrangement links TRBV7-9 to TRBJ2-1; 7 bases align to TRBD1. There are 15 residues in the CDR3. Trimming removed 5 bases from V and 6 bases from J; junction bases left unmatched: 10. The germline V gene encodes CDR1 SEHNR and CDR2 FQNEAQ (reference sequence). The CDR3 protein is CASSALDRALNEQFF. The DNA of the CDR3 is TGTGCCAGCAGCGCCCTCGACAGGGCCCTCAATGAGCAGTTCTTC. The full variable domain, with the rest looked up from reference TRBV7-9 and TRBJ2-1, is DTGVSQNPRHKITKRGQNVTFRCDPISEHNRLYWYRQTLGQGPEFLTYFQNEAQLEKSRLLSDRFSAERPKGSFSTLEIQRTEQGDSAMYLCASSALDRALNEQFFGPGTRLTVL.

The gene calls are TRBV20-1 and TRBJ2-5, with a possible D match to TRBD2 (6 bases). Trimming pared 6 bases from V and 0 bases from J, leaving 20 bases between. There are 16 residues in the CDR3. Germline V CDR1 and CDR2: DFQATT, SNEGSKA (reference sequence). The chain's CDR3 is CSALGGPTLYQETQYF. The DNA for the CDR3 is TGCAGTGCCCTCGGGGGACCCACCCTGTACCAAGAGACCCAGTACTTC.

This clonotype showed up just once. This chain links TRBV5-1 with TRBJ2-1; weak D call: TRBD2 (6 bases). Germline CDR1 reads SGHRS; CDR2 reads YFSETQ. The V and J ends lost 0 bases and 9 bases respectively, with 19 bases between them. The CDR3 extends over 16 amino acids. CDR3 nucleotides: TGCGCCAGCAGCTTGGTGGCGTTCGCAGGGACTTCTGAGCAGTTCTTC. It codes for CASSLVAFAGTSEQFF.

Ten or more counts support this clonotype. The rearrangement uses TRBV28 and TRBJ2-7, with D perhaps matching TRBD1 or TRBD2 (5 bases each). This CDR3 has 16 residues. Germline CDR1 and CDR2: MDHEN and SYDVKM. The V end was cut by 6 bases, the J end by 2 bases, with 20 bases between. CDR3 DNA sequence: TGTGCCAGCAGCCTAGATGGGGGTTCGGGCCCCTACGAGCAGTACTTC. It encodes CASSLDGGSGPYEQYF.